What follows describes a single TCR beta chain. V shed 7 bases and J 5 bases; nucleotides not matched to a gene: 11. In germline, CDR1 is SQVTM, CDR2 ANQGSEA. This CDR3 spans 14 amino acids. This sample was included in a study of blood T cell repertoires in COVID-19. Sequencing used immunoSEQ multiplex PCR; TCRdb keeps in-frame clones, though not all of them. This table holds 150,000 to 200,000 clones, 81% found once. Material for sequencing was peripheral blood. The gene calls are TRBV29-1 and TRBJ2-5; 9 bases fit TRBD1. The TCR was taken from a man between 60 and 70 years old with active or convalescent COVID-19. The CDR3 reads CSATARQGDETQYF. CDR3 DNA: TGCAGCGCTACGGCTAGACAGGGGGACGAGACCCAGTACTTC.